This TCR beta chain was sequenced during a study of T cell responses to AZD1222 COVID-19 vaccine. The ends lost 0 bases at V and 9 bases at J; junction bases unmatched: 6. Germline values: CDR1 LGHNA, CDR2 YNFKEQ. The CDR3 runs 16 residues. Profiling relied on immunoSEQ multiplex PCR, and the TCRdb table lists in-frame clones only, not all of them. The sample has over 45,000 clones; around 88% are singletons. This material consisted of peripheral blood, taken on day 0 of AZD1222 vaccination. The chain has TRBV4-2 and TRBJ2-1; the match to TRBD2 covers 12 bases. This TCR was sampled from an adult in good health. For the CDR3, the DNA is TGTGCCAGCAGCCAAGACCTAGCGGGAGGGCCAGTTGAGCAGTTCTTC. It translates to CASSQDLAGGPVEQFF.